These 30 T cell receptor beta chains share one sample of origin, sequenced in a study of blood T cell repertoires in COVID-19. Data came from immunoSEQ multiplex PCR; TCRdb stores just in-frame clones and leaves some out. This sample has 350,000 or so clones, with about 90% found just once. The sample consisted of PBMCs or T cells enriched from blood (not recorded which). Receptors were obtained from a woman aged 30 to 39 who had recovered from COVID-19.

This rearrangement joins TRBV12-3 or TRBV12-4 to TRBJ1-1; D ambiguous. V was pared by 6 bases and J by 8 bases, with 13 bases between. CDR3 length: 12 amino acids. CDR3 protein: CASSPGAGEAFF. Here the CDR3 DNA reads TGTGCCAGCAGCCCGGGAGCGGGAGAAGCTTTCTTT.

This chain connects TRBV7-8 to TRBJ2-3; D possibly corresponds to TRBD1 (6 bases). CDR1 SGHVS and CDR2 FQNEAQ come from the germline V gene. The ends were cut back, 4 bases at V and 0 bases at J, with 14 bases in the middle. The CDR3 is made up of 16 amino acids. The CDR3 bases are TGTGCCAGCAGCTACAGGGTCCCCGTAAGCACAGATACGCAGTATTTT. Amino acid sequence: CASSYRVPVSTDTQYF.

The rearrangement links TRBV5-5 to TRBJ2-7; 9 bases fit TRBD1. The CDR3 contains 15 residues. V dropped 3 bases and J dropped 0; count of bases not matched to a gene: 4. Germline assignment: CDR1 SGHKS and CDR2 YYEKEE (reference sequence). CDR3 nucleotides: TGTGCCAGCAGCTCGACAGGGGGTCTCTCCTACGAGCAGTACTTC. Residues: CASSSTGGLSYEQYF.

The chain recombines TRBV7-2 with TRBJ2-2, with 7 bases aligning to TRBD1. The CDR3 sequence is 14 residues long. Germline CDR1 and CDR2: SGHTA and FQGNSA. J gave up 7 bases and V 5 bases, and 7 bases lay outside the gene matches. This CDR3 reads CASSPQGDGGELFF. The CDR3 nucleotides are TGTGCCAGCAGCCCGCAGGGGGATGGCGGGGAGCTGTTTTTT.

This chain links TRBV11-2 with TRBJ2-7; TRBD1 matches at 9 bases. V lost 2 bases and J lost 3; bases outside the gene matches: 8. CDR3 length equals 16 residues. Germline CDR1 is SGHAT and CDR2 is FQNNGV. This CDR3 is CASSLNNDRGDYEQYF. The CDR3 DNA follows: TGTGCCAGCAGCTTAAACAACGACAGGGGGGACTACGAGCAGTACTTC.

V usage is TRBV4-1 and J usage is TRBJ1-1, with 8 bases matching TRBD1. Per germline, CDR1 MGHRA and CDR2 YSYEKL. The length of the CDR3 is 15 residues. V gave up 3 bases and J gave up 0 bases; unmatched junction bases: 3. The chain's CDR3 is CASSHQGALNTEAFF. The CDR3 coding sequence is TGCGCCAGCAGCCACCAGGGGGCTTTGAACACTGAAGCTTTCTTT.

The rearrangement links TRBV7-2 to TRBJ1-1; D not resolved. This CDR3 has 13 residues. Germline CDR1 SGHTA, CDR2 FQGNSA. The V gene lost 2 bases and the J gene lost 9 bases, with 13 bases spanning the gap. The CDR3: CASSLSSPSQAFF. CDR3 coding DNA: TGTGCCAGCAGCTTATCCTCCCCCTCCCAAGCTTTCTTT.

V usage is TRBV6-5 and J usage is TRBJ2-5; 7 bases align to TRBD1. Germline-derived CDR1 and CDR2 are MNHEY and SVGAGI. The CDR3 is 14 amino acids. Losses at the gene ends were 6 bases for V and 1 base for J; bases not matched to a gene: 5. CDR3 DNA: TGTGCCAGCAGCCCGGACAGGTTCCAAGAGACCCAGTACTTC. It encodes CASSPDRFQETQYF.

The CDR3 here is CASSRGVGSVETQYF. For the CDR3, the DNA is TGCGCCAGCAGCCGGGGGGTGGGATCGGTCGAGACCCAGTACTTC. This chain uses TRBV4-1 with TRBJ2-5; tentatively, D is TRBD2 (6 bases). The CDR3 extends over 15 amino acids. Per germline, CDR1 MGHRA and CDR2 YSYEKL. V shed 4 bases and J shed 5 bases, with 17 bases lying between them.

This chain uses TRBV5-6 with TRBJ2-5; possibly TRBD1 for D (5 bases). The CDR3 consists of 17 residues. CDR1 is SGHDT and CDR2 is YYEEEE in the germline V gene. V shed 0 bases and J shed 1 base, with 16 bases lying between them. The CDR3: CASSLALRWGGQETQYF. Written as DNA, the CDR3 is TGTGCCAGCAGCTTGGCCTTGAGGTGGGGCGGCCAAGAGACCCAGTACTTC.

The J gene is TRBJ1-5, the V gene TRBV27; the D gene is possibly TRBD1 (6 bases). Germline V CDR1 and CDR2: MNHEY, SMNVEV (reference sequence). V lost 3 bases and J lost 1, with 13 bases in between. This CDR3 has 16 amino acids. The CDR3 is CASSFGGGASNQPQHF. For the CDR3, the DNA is TGTGCCAGCAGTTTCGGGGGGGGCGCAAGCAATCAGCCCCAGCATTTT.

This clone was seen just once. This chain links TRBV27 with TRBJ1-5, with unresolved D. The germline V and J ends were trimmed by 6 bases and 3 bases, with 18 bases remaining between them. The CDR3 length is 16 residues. CDR1 and CDR2 from the germline V gene are MNHEY and SMNVEV (reference sequence). CDR3 in amino acids: CASSPRYGGVNQPQHF. DNA for the CDR3: TGTGCCAGCAGCCCTAGATATGGCGGAGTCAATCAGCCCCAGCATTTT.

The chain combines TRBV4-3 with TRBJ2-2; D gene uncertain. Trimming pared 1 base from V and 6 bases from J, leaving 12 bases between. Germline CDR1 reads LGHNA; CDR2 reads YSLEER. The CDR3 extends over 15 amino acids. CDR3 in amino acids: CASSQALESAGELFF. DNA of the CDR3: TGCGCCAGCAGCCAAGCTCTAGAGTCGGCCGGGGAGCTGTTTTTT.

The chain links TRBV7-9 to TRBJ1-1, with TRBD1 identical over 7 bases. From germline, CDR1 is SEHNR and CDR2 FQNEAQ (reference sequence). This CDR3 is 15 amino acids long. With 2 bases clipped from V and 5 bases from J, the junction kept 8 bases outside the gene matches. In DNA form, the CDR3 reads TGTGCCAGCAGCTTACTTAGGGGGCGCCGGACTGAAGCTTTCTTT. Translated: CASSLLRGRRTEAFF.

The chain employs TRBV18 and TRBJ2-7; 7 positions agree with TRBD1. After removal of 3 bases from V and 2 bases from J, the junction contained 7 bases not matched to a gene. Germline CDR1 and CDR2: KGHSH and LQKENI. The CDR3 runs to 15 residues. The CDR3 coding sequence is TGTGCCAGCTCACCGGACAGGACTTATACCTACGAGCAGTACTTC. Protein sequence: CASSPDRTYTYEQYF. The whole variable domain, remainder taken from reference TRBV18 and TRBJ2-7, is NAGVMQNPRHLVRRRGQEARLRCSPMKGHSHVYWYRQLPEEGLKFMVYLQKENIIDESGMPKERFSAEFPKEGPSILRIQQVVRGDSAAYFCASSPDRTYTYEQYFGPGTRLTVT.

In its sample, this clone was seen a few times. This chain joins TRBV18 and TRBJ1-1; D remains ambiguous. The CDR3 is 15 amino acids. With 3 bases removed from V and 6 bases from J, the gap between germline ends came to 17 bases. Germline V gene data show CDR1 as KGHSH and CDR2 as LQKENI. The CDR3 region has the DNA TGTGCCAGCTCACCGCTGATGGGTGGAGAATCTGAAGCTTTCTTT. Translation gives CASSPLMGGESEAFF.

CDR3 DNA: TGCGCCAGCAGCAAGGCGGCAGGGGTCGCGAACACCGGGGAGCTGTTTTTT. This encodes CASSKAAGVANTGELFF. The chain joins TRBV5-1 to TRBJ2-2; TRBD1 might be the D (6 bases). V was trimmed by 4 bases and J by 0 bases, leaving 16 bases between them. The length of the CDR3 is 17 residues. Looked up from germline, CDR1 is SGHRS and CDR2 is YFSETQ.

A note on this clone: This CDR3 is also generated by other DNA sequences in the sample. This chain connects TRBV28 to TRBJ1-2; D ambiguous. The CDR3 length is 12 residues. V shed 2 bases and J shed 5 bases, with 6 bases lying between them. CDR1 and CDR2 (germline): MDHEN, SYDVKM. The CDR3 DNA reads TGTGCCAGCAGTTTAACCGGGTATGGCTACACCTTC. This encodes CASSLTGYGYTF.

The chain is built from TRBV27 and TRBJ1-1; 10 nucleotides line up with TRBD1. V dropped 3 bases and J dropped 7; count of bases not matched to a gene: 11. Germline CDR1 and CDR2: MNHEY and SMNVEV (reference sequence). This CDR3 region has 16 residues. CDR3 DNA: TGTGCCAGCAGTTTCTACCGGGGACAGGGGTTTGATGAAGCTTTCTTT. It translates to CASSFYRGQGFDEAFF.

The chain uses TRBV21-1 and TRBJ2-7; the table's TRBD2 call for D was not verified on the DNA. TRBV21-1 represents a pseudogene. The CDR3 covers 10 residues. CDR3 amino acids: CASSKAAQYF. The DNA of the CDR3 is TGTGCCAGCAGCAAGGCGGCGCAGTACTTC.

The rearrangement joins TRBV29-1 to TRBJ2-5; 8 positions agree with TRBD1. The CDR3 contains 13 residues. V lost 6 bases, J lost 4 bases, and 7 bases stayed unmatched. Germline values: CDR1 SQVTM, CDR2 ANQGSEA. CDR3 DNA sequence: TGCAGCGTCGCTGGACAGGGAGGAGAGACCCAGTACTTC. Residues: CSVAGQGGETQYF.

The DNA for the CDR3 is TGTGCCTGGACTAGCGGTTCCTACGAGCAGTACTTC. As protein: CAWTSGSYEQYF. The chain combines TRBV30 with TRBJ2-7, with 7 positions matching TRBD2. V gave up 4 bases and J gave up 1 base; unmatched junction bases: 1. CDR3 length: 12 residues. In germline, CDR1 is GTSNPN, CDR2 SVGIG (reference sequence).

The chain has TRBV19 and TRBJ2-2; D not certain. V was pared by 3 bases and J by 1 base, with 6 bases between. Per germline, CDR1 LNHDA and CDR2 SQIVND (reference sequence). The CDR3 length is 14 residues. DNA for the CDR3: TGTGCCAGTAGTATTGCAGGGAACACCGGGGAGCTGTTTTTT. It encodes CASSIAGNTGELFF.

The chain uses TRBV2 and TRBJ1-6, with 7 bases identical to TRBD1. The CDR3 is 15 amino acids. Trimming removed 5 bases from V and 14 bases from J; junction bases left unmatched: 15. In germline, CDR1 is SNHLY, CDR2 FYNNEI. The CDR3 here is CASSSLGTALSALHF. The CDR3 bases are TGTGCCAGCAGTTCCCTAGGGACAGCCCTTTCGGCCCTCCACTTT.

The chain links TRBV21-1 to TRBJ1-5; the D segment call TRBD1 is taken from the table without a DNA check. TRBV21-1 is recorded as a pseudogene. The CDR3 contains 16 residues. CDR3 loop: CASSNEGAYSNQPQHF. The DNA of the CDR3 is TGTGCCAGCAGCAATGAAGGGGCGTATAGCAATCAGCCCCAGCATTTT.

The rearrangement links TRBV19 to TRBJ1-5; D unresolved. The CDR3 consists of 13 residues. V gave up 7 bases and J gave up 4 bases, with 11 bases separating them. Germline V gene data show CDR1 as LNHDA and CDR2 as SQIVND (reference sequence). For the CDR3, the DNA is TGTGCCAGTACCCGGGCGGGTAATCAGCCCCAGCATTTT. This sequence encodes CASTRAGNQPQHF. Based on the CDR3 plus reference TRBV19 and TRBJ1-5, the full variable domain is DGGITQSPKYLFRKEGQNVTLSCEQNLNHDAMYWYRQDPGQGLRLIYYSQIVNDFQKGDIAEGYSVSREKKESFPLTVTSAQKNPTAFYLCASTRAGNQPQHFGDGTRLSIL.

V and J are TRBV6-6 and TRBJ1-5, with TRBD1 matching over 7 bases. The J segment lost 2 bases and the V segment lost 2 bases, leaving 3 bases of the junction unmatched. The germline V gene has CDR1 MNHNY and CDR2 SVGAGI (reference sequence). The CDR3 runs 15 residues. The CDR3 is CASSYRDRGNQPQHF. The CDR3 DNA reads TGTGCCAGCAGTTACCGTGACAGGGGCAATCAGCCCCAGCATTTT.

The chain carries TRBV9 and TRBJ2-5; a possible D gene is TRBD2 (5 bases). Trimming cost V 0 bases and J 3 bases, with 12 bases left between them. Germline CDR1 and CDR2: SGDLS and YYNGEE. The CDR3 contains 15 residues. DNA of the CDR3: TGTGCCAGCAGCGTAGCTGGTGCGAGGGAAGAGACCCAGTACTTC. Protein sequence: CASSVAGAREETQYF.

The rearrangement uses TRBV4-2 and TRBJ1-4, with D uncertain. The germline gives CDR1 LGHNA, CDR2 YNFKEQ. The CDR3 is 17 residues long. V was cut by 0 bases and J by 5 bases, with 16 bases left in between. CDR3 in amino acids: CASSQEGGGVENEKLFF. The CDR3 coding sequence is TGTGCCAGCAGCCAAGAAGGTGGCGGGGTCGAAAATGAAAAACTGTTTTTT.

This rearrangement joins TRBV6-6 to TRBJ1-2; 7 bases line up with TRBD1. V gave up 2 bases and J gave up 9 bases; unmatched junction bases: 3. Germline values: CDR1 MNHNY, CDR2 SVGAGI (reference sequence). The CDR3 extends over 12 amino acids. CDR3 DNA sequence: TGTGCCAGCAGTTACGAGGGGGCAAGCTACACCTTC. It translates to CASSYEGASYTF.